The T cell receptor beta chain described here comes from a study of neurological immune-mediated disorders. In this sample, this clonotype turned up many times. No antigen is known for it. Notes on the study in general: Because no CDR3 amino acid sequences were shared across subjects by expanded clones, private repertoires were suggested in all groups.

This CDR3 has 12 residues. Germline assignment: CDR1 DFQATT and CDR2 SNEGSKA (reference sequence). Trimming took 3 bases from V and 7 from J, leaving 12 bases between them. Time point of the sample: technical triplicate 2. From the 5' RACE reads, TCRdb called clonotypes with MiXCR, one entry per CDR3 protein. Among about 59,000 distinct CDR3 sequences listed, 24% were seen once. What was sequenced was PBMCs. This chain joins TRBV20-1 and TRBJ1-1; D remains ambiguous. The sequence was collected from a man in his sixties with HTLV-1-associated myelopathy (HAM/TSP). CDR3 nucleotide sequence: TGCAGTGCTAGCAGGACGGCCCATGAAGCTTTCTTT. Translating it yields CSASRTAHEAFF.